The 32 T cell receptor beta chains presented below share a single source sample, sequenced in a study of T cell changes during pregnancy in multiple sclerosis. Measured with immunoSEQ multiplex PCR; TCRdb has only the in-frame clones, and not every one. Of approximately 100,000 clones listed, around 90% are singletons. Here the sequenced sample was peripheral blood, taken after pregnancy. Receptors originate from a female donor with multiple sclerosis, enrolled in a pregnancy study.

The rearrangement uses TRBV7-9 and TRBJ1-5, with D tentatively TRBD1 (5 bases). CDR1 SEHNR and CDR2 FQNEAQ come from the germline V gene (reference sequence). Trimming stripped 5 bases from V and 7 bases from J, with 15 bases between. This CDR3 is built from 14 residues. The CDR3 sequence is CASSRGTPGQPQHF. As DNA, the CDR3 is TGTGCCAGCAGCCGCGGGACCCCAGGACAGCCCCAGCATTTT.

The genes are TRBV19 and TRBJ1-2; TRBD1 matches at 9 bases. Germline assignment: CDR1 LNHDA and CDR2 SQIVND (reference sequence). There are 14 residues in the CDR3. V lost 5 bases to trimming and J lost 6 bases; unmatched junction nucleotides: 7. The DNA for the CDR3 is TGTGCCAGTAGTGTCCGGACAGGGGTGCATGGCTACACCTTC. Translating gives CASSVRTGVHGYTF.

The genes are TRBV2 and TRBJ2-5, with TRBD2 matching over 14 bases. The CDR3 has 16 residues. V was clipped by 4 bases and J by 5 bases; unmatched bases: 6. CDR1 is SNHLY and CDR2 is FYNNEI in the germline V gene. CDR3 in amino acids: CASSGRTSGRRETQYF. In nucleotides, the CDR3 is TGTGCCAGCAGTGGACGGACTAGCGGGAGGCGGGAGACCCAGTACTTC.

This chain connects TRBV7-6 to TRBJ2-7; TRBD1 aligns across 9 bases. The V segment lost 5 bases and the J segment 3 bases; nucleotides outside the gene matches: 5. The length of the CDR3 is 14 residues. CDR1 and CDR2 (germline): SGHVS, FNYEAQ. The CDR3 nucleotides read TGTGCCAGCAGCCCACCGGGACAGGGCTACGAGCAGTACTTC. Amino acid sequence: CASSPPGQGYEQYF.

The V and J genes are TRBV5-1 and TRBJ2-6, with 7 bases that match TRBD1. Per germline, CDR1 SGHRS and CDR2 YFSETQ. This CDR3 spans 22 amino acids. V trimming: 3 bases; J trimming: 1 base; junction bases outside the gene matches: 22. In DNA form, the CDR3 reads TGCGCCAGCAGCTCAGACAGGGAATGGGAAGTTGATCTGTTATCTGGGGCCAACGTCCTGACTTTC. Protein: CASSSDREWEVDLLSGANVLTF.

The V call is TRBV5-1, the J call TRBJ2-1, with D possibly being TRBD2 (6 bases). With 4 bases removed from V and 6 bases from J, the gap between germline ends came to 17 bases. This CDR3 is built from 15 residues. From germline, CDR1 is SGHRS and CDR2 YFSETQ. The CDR3 DNA reads TGCGCCAGCAGCCTCGGGACTTACGGGGGCAATGAGCAGTTCTTC. Translated: CASSLGTYGGNEQFF.

The J gene is TRBJ1-2, the V gene TRBV15; D is possibly TRBD1 (5 bases). This CDR3 has 15 amino acids. Germline V gene data show CDR1 as LNHNV and CDR2 as YYDKDF (reference sequence). Deletions cut 1 base from V and 2 bases from J, with 11 bases between. In nucleotides, the CDR3 is TGTGCCACCAGCAGAGCCGGGGCGGGGAACTATGGCTACACCTTC. This sequence encodes CATSRAGAGNYGYTF.

V is TRBV14 and J is TRBJ1-2; weak D call: TRBD1 (6 bases). With 4 bases removed from V and 4 bases from J, the gap between germline ends came to 13 bases. Germline V gives CDR1 SGHDN, CDR2 FVKESK. The CDR3 is 14 amino acids. CDR3 sequence (DNA): TGTGCCAGCAGCCTCTCTGCCAGGGGCTATGGCTACACCTTC. Protein sequence: CASSLSARGYGYTF.

The chain employs TRBV29-1 and TRBJ1-5, with TRBD1 identical over 7 bases. The V and J ends lost 6 bases and 0 bases, in that order; junction bases with no gene match: 2. Germline V CDR1 and CDR2: SQVTM, ANQGSEA. The CDR3 spans 13 residues. The CDR3 bases are TGCAGCGTCCGGACAGGTAGCAATCAGCCCCAGCATTTT. It translates to CSVRTGSNQPQHF.

The chain links TRBV7-2 to TRBJ2-7; D is uncertain. The germline gives CDR1 SGHTA, CDR2 FQGNSA. The CDR3 sequence is 14 residues long. Trimming cost V 2 bases and J 3 bases, with 11 bases left between them. The CDR3 reads CASSLSRDFYEQYF. CDR3 nucleotides: TGTGCCAGCAGCTTATCGCGAGACTTCTACGAGCAGTACTTC.

This chain uses TRBV5-1 with TRBJ1-4, with 9 bases that match TRBD1. The germline gives CDR1 SGHRS, CDR2 YFSETQ. This CDR3 is built from 14 residues. The ends lost 4 bases at V and 5 bases at J; junction bases unmatched: 3. CDR3 nucleotide sequence: TGCGCCAGCAGCCGGGACAGGGTCAATGAAAAACTGTTTTTT. Amino acids: CASSRDRVNEKLFF.

The V gene is TRBV11-3, the J gene TRBJ1-1, with unresolved D. V was shortened by 5 bases and J by 1 base, with 5 bases between the two germline ends. In germline, CDR1 is SGHNT, CDR2 YENEEA. The length of the CDR3 is 12 residues. As DNA, the CDR3 is TGTGCCAGCAGCCTAAGGAACACTGAAGCTTTCTTT. Translation gives CASSLRNTEAFF.

This clone turned up a few times. The CDR3 bases are TGTGCCAGCAGGACAGGATCGAACACTGAAGCTTTCTTT. Amino acids: CASRTGSNTEAFF. The genes are TRBV2 and TRBJ1-1, with D tentatively TRBD1 (6 bases). The CDR3 sequence is 13 residues long. Trimming removed 6 bases at V and 1 base at J, with 9 bases between. Germline-derived CDR1 and CDR2 are SNHLY and FYNNEI.

The chain has TRBV7-3 and TRBJ2-7; 9 nucleotides match TRBD2. The V and J ends lost 0 bases and 4 bases, in that order; junction bases with no gene match: 4. Germline V CDR1 and CDR2: SGHTA, FQGTGA. The CDR3 has 15 residues. The CDR3 loop reads CASSLTAGGLYEQYF. The CDR3 DNA reads TGTGCCAGCAGCTTAACTGCGGGGGGGCTGTACGAGCAGTACTTC.

The chain joins TRBV29-1 to TRBJ2-1; 9 nucleotides match TRBD2. V gave up 6 bases and J gave up 7 bases; unmatched junction bases: 7. Germline CDR1 reads SQVTM; CDR2 reads ANQGSEA. This CDR3 is 13 amino acids long. The CDR3 spells CSVRLAAENEQFF. The DNA for the CDR3 is TGCAGCGTGAGACTAGCGGCAGAGAATGAGCAGTTCTTC.

The V and J genes are TRBV19 and TRBJ1-2; no definite D call. V was cut by 1 base and J by 3 bases, with 12 bases left in between. The CDR3 contains 15 residues. Germline CDR1 reads LNHDA; CDR2 reads SQIVND (reference sequence). The CDR3 DNA reads TGTGCCAGTAGTATAGGTCCAGGCACGGACTATGGCTACACCTTC. Translated, it gives CASSIGPGTDYGYTF.

The chain is built from TRBV19 and TRBJ1-5; the D is unclear. CDR3 size: 13 residues. Germline CDR1 reads LNHDA; CDR2 reads SQIVND (reference sequence). Trimming pared 5 bases from V and 7 bases from J, leaving 12 bases between. CDR3 in DNA: TGTGCCAGTAGTCCCCCCGGGGTCCAGCCCCAGCATTTT. Translation gives CASSPPGVQPQHF.

The chain joins TRBV15 to TRBJ2-7; 9 nucleotides agree with TRBD1. The CDR3 contains 15 residues. V shed 1 base and J 2 bases; nucleotides not matched to a gene: 3. Germline CDR1 and CDR2: LNHNV and YYDKDF (reference sequence). The chain's CDR3 is CATSRGDRDTYEQYF. CDR3 DNA sequence: TGTGCCACCAGCAGAGGGGACAGGGACACCTACGAGCAGTACTTC. Supplemented by reference TRBV15 and TRBJ2-7, the full variable domain reads DAMVIQNPRYQVTQFGKPVTLSCSQTLNHNVMYWYQQKSSQAPKLLFHYYDKDFNNEADTPDNFQSRRPNTSFCFLDIRSPGLGDTAMYLCATSRGDRDTYEQYFGPGTRLTVT.

This sequence joins TRBV10-3 and TRBJ2-7; the D gene is possibly TRBD1 (6 bases). V was clipped by 2 bases and J by 5 bases, with 16 bases between them. The CDR3 extends over 15 amino acids. From germline, CDR1 is ENHRY and CDR2 SYGVKD. The CDR3 DNA reads as TGTGCCATCAGTGAGCCCGAGGGGGACCGGCACGAGCAGTACTTC. It translates to CAISEPEGDRHEQYF.

This chain connects TRBV12-5 to TRBJ2-1, with no clear D. The germline gives CDR1 LGHNT, CDR2 FRNRAP. The CDR3 spans 12 residues. Deletions cut 5 bases from V and 8 bases from J, with 10 bases between. Written as DNA, the CDR3 is TGTGCTAGTGGTCTGGCGAGCGATGAGCAGTTCTTC. Translating it yields CASGLASDEQFF.

The J gene is TRBJ2-4, the V gene TRBV27; TRBD2 matches at 8 bases. This CDR3 has 18 amino acids. The V and J ends lost 0 bases and 0 bases, in that order; junction bases with no gene match: 7. The germline CDR1 and CDR2 sequences are MNHEY and SMNVEV (reference sequence). Here the CDR3 DNA reads TGTGCCAGCAGTTTATCGATCGGGGGGGTTCTAGCCAAAAACATTCAGTACTTC. This gives the protein CASSLSIGGVLAKNIQYF.

The V call is TRBV15, the J call TRBJ1-1, with 7 bases aligning to TRBD1. The germline V gene encodes CDR1 LNHNV and CDR2 YYDKDF (reference sequence). This CDR3 is 16 amino acids long. The ends lost 5 bases at V and 0 bases at J; junction bases unmatched: 9. CDR3 DNA: TGTGCCACCAGCGCTCAGGGGGGTCGGGTGAACACTGAAGCTTTCTTT. Encoded protein: CATSAQGGRVNTEAFF.

V gene TRBV4-1 combines with J gene TRBJ1-5; no reliable D call. Trimming cost V 3 bases and J 2 bases, with 17 bases left between them. CDR1 is MGHRA, CDR2 YSYEKL, per germline. The CDR3 spans 17 residues. CDR3 DNA: TGCGCCAGCAGCCAGGGCTCGAGCAGAATGGGCAATCAGCCCCAGCATTTT. Its translation is CASSQGSSRMGNQPQHF.

This chain joins TRBV27 and TRBJ1-2; 8 bases fit TRBD1. CDR1 is MNHEY and CDR2 is SMNVEV in the germline V gene (reference sequence). The CDR3 contains 14 residues. V was pared by 6 bases and J by 8 bases, with 11 bases of the junction left unmatched. CDR3 in amino acids: CASSHLQGAEGYTF. The CDR3 nucleotides are TGTGCCAGCAGCCATCTCCAGGGGGCGGAAGGCTACACCTTC.

V gene TRBV4-1 combines with J gene TRBJ2-7; 8 bases are a match to TRBD2. Germline V gene lookup returns CDR1 MGHRA and CDR2 YSYEKL. The J segment lost 6 bases and the V segment lost 0 bases, leaving 7 bases of the junction unmatched. The CDR3 length is 15 residues. CDR3 bases: TGCGCCAGCAGCCAAGATCGTGGGACTAGTACCGAGCAGTACTTC. It yields the protein CASSQDRGTSTEQYF.

This chain uses TRBV5-1 with TRBJ2-1; TRBD2 matches 13 bases. The germline V gene has CDR1 SGHRS and CDR2 YFSETQ. The length of the CDR3 is 17 residues. Trimming removed 1 base from V and 8 bases from J; junction bases left unmatched: 9. The CDR3 sequence is CASSLSGLAGARDEQFF. CDR3 bases: TGCGCCAGCAGCTTGTCTGGACTAGCGGGGGCCAGGGATGAGCAGTTCTTC.

A note on this clone: At one end, the junction sequence differs from germline, possibly due to a read error. The chain employs TRBV5-4 and TRBJ2-2, with D maybe TRBD2 (6 bases). CDR3 length equals 14 residues. Germline loops: CDR1 SGHNT, CDR2 YYREEE (reference sequence). The CDR3 DNA sequence: TGTGCCAGCAGCTTTGCAGGGACTCCCGGGAAGCTGTTTTTT. Translated: CASSFAGTPGKLFF.

This clone was seen just once. The rearrangement uses TRBV18 and TRBJ1-2, with D hard to call. Germline values: CDR1 KGHSH, CDR2 LQKENI. Trimming took 3 bases from V and 0 from J, leaving 11 bases between them. The CDR3 consists of 15 residues. The CDR3 nucleotides are TGTGCCAGCTCACCGGGCCAGGTTCCTAACTATGGCTACACCTTC. This translates into CASSPGQVPNYGYTF.

The genes are TRBV7-9 and TRBJ2-7, with TRBD1 matching 9 bases. The junction had 2 bases not matched to a gene; V was cut back by 10 bases and J by 1 base. There are 12 residues in the CDR3. Germline V gene lookup returns CDR1 SEHNR and CDR2 FQNEAQ (reference sequence). CDR3: CAIGQGSYEQYF. As DNA, the CDR3 is TGTGCCATCGGACAGGGGTCCTACGAGCAGTACTTC.

The rearrangement links TRBV5-4 to TRBJ2-3; TRBD2 agrees at 7 bases. Germline assignment: CDR1 SGHNT and CDR2 YYREEE (reference sequence). The trim removed 1 base at V and 2 bases at J, leaving 10 bases unmatched. CDR3 length: 17 residues. In DNA, the CDR3 is TGTGCCAGCAGCTTGCATCCCCGCCGGGGGGACACAGATACGCAGTATTTT. Translation gives CASSLHPRRGDTDTQYF.

The V gene is TRBV10-1, the J gene TRBJ2-3; 12 nucleotides agree with TRBD2. V lost 6 bases and J lost 4; bases outside the gene matches: 8. The germline V gene has CDR1 WNHNN and CDR2 SYGVQD (reference sequence). The CDR3 totals 16 residues. The CDR3 protein is CASSILAGGGADTQYF. The CDR3 DNA reads as TGCGCCAGCAGCATACTAGCGGGAGGAGGTGCAGATACGCAGTATTTT.

The chain couples TRBV19 to TRBJ2-7, with D tentatively TRBD2 (5 bases). V shed 3 bases and J shed 2 bases, with 11 bases lying between them. CDR3 length: 14 amino acids. The V gene's germline CDR1 is LNHDA and CDR2 SQIVND (reference sequence). CDR3 sequence (DNA): TGTGCCAGTAGTATGAGGGCGTTGGCCTACGAGCAGTACTTC. This encodes CASSMRALAYEQYF.